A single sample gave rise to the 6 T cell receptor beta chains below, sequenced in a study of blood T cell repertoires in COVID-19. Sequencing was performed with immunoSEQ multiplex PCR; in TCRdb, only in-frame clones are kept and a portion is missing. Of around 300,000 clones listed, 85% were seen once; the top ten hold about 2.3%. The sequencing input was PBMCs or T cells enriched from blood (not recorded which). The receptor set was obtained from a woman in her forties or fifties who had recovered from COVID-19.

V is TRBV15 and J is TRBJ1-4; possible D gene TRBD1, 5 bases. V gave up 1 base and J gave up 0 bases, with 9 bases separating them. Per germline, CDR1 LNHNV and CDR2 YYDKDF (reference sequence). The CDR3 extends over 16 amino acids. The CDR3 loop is CATSRGGGTTNEKLFF. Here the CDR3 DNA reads TGTGCCACCAGCAGAGGGGGCGGGACAACTAATGAAAAACTGTTTTTT.

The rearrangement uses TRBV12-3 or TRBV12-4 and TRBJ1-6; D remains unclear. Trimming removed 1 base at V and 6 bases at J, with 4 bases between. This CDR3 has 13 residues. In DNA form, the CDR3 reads TGTGCCAGCAGTTTAGGCAGTAATTCACCCCTCCACTTT. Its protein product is CASSLGSNSPLHF.

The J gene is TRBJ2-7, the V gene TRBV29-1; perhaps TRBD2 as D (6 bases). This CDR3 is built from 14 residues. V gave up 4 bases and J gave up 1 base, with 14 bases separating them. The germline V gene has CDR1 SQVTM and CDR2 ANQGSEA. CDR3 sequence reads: CSVVGTWPSYEQYF. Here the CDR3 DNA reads TGCAGCGTTGTGGGGACTTGGCCTTCCTACGAGCAGTACTTC.

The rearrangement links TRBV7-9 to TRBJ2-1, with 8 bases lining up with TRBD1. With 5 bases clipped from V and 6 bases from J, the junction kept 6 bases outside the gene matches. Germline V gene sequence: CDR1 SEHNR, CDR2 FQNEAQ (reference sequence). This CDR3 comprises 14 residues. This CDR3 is CASSTGGSGNEQFF. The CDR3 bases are TGTGCCAGCAGCACAGGGGGTAGCGGCAATGAGCAGTTCTTC.

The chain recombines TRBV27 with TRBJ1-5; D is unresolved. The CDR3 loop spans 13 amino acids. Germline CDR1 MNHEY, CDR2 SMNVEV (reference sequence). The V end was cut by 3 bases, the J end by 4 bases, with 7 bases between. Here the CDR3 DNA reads TGTGCCAGCAGTTTGGCCCTTAATCAGCCCCAGCATTTT. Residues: CASSLALNQPQHF.

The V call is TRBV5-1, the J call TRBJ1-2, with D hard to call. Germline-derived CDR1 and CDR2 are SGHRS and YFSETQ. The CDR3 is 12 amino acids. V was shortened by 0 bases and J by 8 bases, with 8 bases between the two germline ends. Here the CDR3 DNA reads TGCGCCAGCAGCTTGGATGGCAGGGGCTACACCTTC. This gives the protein CASSLDGRGYTF.